The clone carrying this TCR beta chain has only a few counts. What it recognizes is unknown. The CDR3 spans 15 residues. V lost 2 bases to trimming and J lost 2 bases, with 9 bases between them. Germline values: CDR1 MGHRA, CDR2 YSYEKL. This entry comes from a study of response to subunit inactivated influenza vaccine. Each CDR3 protein is one row after TCRdb ran MiXCR on the RT-PCR reads. Counted here are about 190,000 distinct CDR3 sequences, around an eighth occurring once; the ten biggest clones make up about 25%. Findings and limits, study-wide: With each seasonal influenza vaccination, the authors suggested, few new T cells are recruited.

The TCR originated in a man in his fifties who received an inactivated influenza vaccine. The material was CD8+ T cells sorted from PBMCs, obtained approximately 5 days after vaccination. The rearrangement uses TRBV4-1 and TRBJ2-2; D is undetermined. The CDR3 loop reads CASSQQPANTGELFF. In nucleotides, the CDR3 is TGCGCCAGCAGCCAACAACCAGCTAACACCGGGGAGCTGTTTTTT.